The 21 T cell receptor beta chains reported below all come from one sample, sequenced in a study of blood T cell repertoires in COVID-19. Method: immunoSEQ multiplex PCR; TCRdb's copy keeps in-frame clones and lacks some. Altogether about 250,000 clones are present, approximately 83% being singletons, with the ten largest covering roughly 4%. Sequenced: PBMCs or T cells enriched from blood (not recorded which). The source of these receptors is a woman aged 25 to 45 who had recovered from COVID-19.

The chain combines TRBV11-2 with TRBJ2-7; 7 positions agree with TRBD2. CDR3 size: 14 residues. V lost 6 bases and J lost 3; bases outside the gene matches: 8. The germline CDR1 and CDR2 sequences are SGHAT and FQNNGV. The CDR3 DNA sequence: TGTGCCAGCAGGGGGGGGTTTCCCAACTACGAGCAGTACTTC. Its translation: CASRGGFPNYEQYF. Combining the CDR3 with reference TRBV11-2 and TRBJ2-7 gives the whole variable domain EAGVAQSPRYKIIEKRQSVAFWCNPISGHATLYWYQQILGQGPKLLIQFQNNGVVDDSQLPKDRFSAERLKGVDSTLKIQPAKLEDSAVYLCASRGGFPNYEQYFGPGTRLTVT.

This clone was picked up many times. This chain connects TRBV19 to TRBJ2-7; 8 bases align to TRBD1. The germline CDR1 and CDR2 sequences are LNHDA and SQIVND (reference sequence). With 5 bases clipped from V and 0 bases from J, the junction kept 6 bases outside the gene matches. This CDR3 region has 15 residues. The CDR3 nucleotides are TGTGCCAGTAGTTCGACAGGGGTCGACTCCTACGAGCAGTACTTC. This encodes CASSSTGVDSYEQYF.

The chain has TRBV28 and TRBJ2-6, with 7 bases lining up with TRBD1. Germline trimming cut 8 bases from V and 2 bases from J; bases unmatched to any gene: 3. CDR3 length: 14 amino acids. Germline V gives CDR1 MDHEN, CDR2 SYDVKM. This CDR3 reads CASGDRAGANVLTF. Written as DNA, the CDR3 is TGTGCCAGCGGCGACAGGGCTGGGGCCAACGTCCTGACTTTC.

V gene TRBV4-1 combines with J gene TRBJ1-4, with a weak D call TRBD1 (6 bases). CDR1 MGHRA and CDR2 YSYEKL come from the germline V gene. V lost 2 bases to trimming and J lost 3 bases, with 13 bases between them. This CDR3 contains 16 residues. Written as DNA, the CDR3 is TGCGCCAGCAGCCAACTCCTTTGGGGGCCTAATGAAAAACTGTTTTTT. As protein: CASSQLLWGPNEKLFF.

The rearrangement uses TRBV10-3 and TRBJ2-2, with D hard to call. Germline-derived CDR1 and CDR2 are ENHRY and SYGVKD. The CDR3 has 14 residues. V was clipped by 5 bases and J by 0 bases, with 7 bases between them. The CDR3 region is CAISSTTNTGELFF. The CDR3 DNA is TGTGCCATCAGTTCGACAACGAACACCGGGGAGCTGTTTTTT.

The chain carries TRBV7-9 and TRBJ2-7; TRBD1 agrees at 9 bases. The J segment lost 5 bases and the V segment lost 4 bases, leaving 12 bases of the junction unmatched. CDR1 is SEHNR and CDR2 is FQNEAQ in the germline V gene (reference sequence). The CDR3 length is 16 residues. The CDR3 here is CASSSLSGQGYNEQYF. The CDR3 bases are TGTGCCAGCAGCTCCCTCTCCGGACAGGGGTATAACGAGCAGTACTTC.

The chain uses TRBV30 and TRBJ1-4; no reliable D call. This CDR3 spans 13 amino acids. Germline V gene sequence: CDR1 GTSNPN, CDR2 SVGIG (reference sequence). Trimming removed 4 bases at V and 10 bases at J, with 16 bases between. CDR3 in DNA: TGTGCCTGGATGGCGAGGGAAACTGGAAAACTGTTTTTT. Translation gives CAWMARETGKLFF.

This clone has a handful of counts. CDR3 sequence reads: CASSLGGTVNQPQHF. In DNA, the CDR3 is TGTGCCAGCAGCTTAGGCGGGACAGTCAATCAGCCCCAGCATTTT. This chain links TRBV7-9 with TRBJ1-5; 7 bases map to TRBD1. The V gene's germline CDR1 is SEHNR and CDR2 FQNEAQ (reference sequence). This CDR3 comprises 15 residues. V shed 1 base and J 3 bases; nucleotides not matched to a gene: 3.

This chain uses TRBV19 with TRBJ1-2, with TRBD1 identical over 9 bases. This CDR3 has 15 amino acids. Germline V gene data show CDR1 as LNHDA and CDR2 as SQIVND (reference sequence). The junction had 11 bases not matched to a gene; V was cut back by 8 bases and J by 4 bases. The CDR3 protein is CASEDRTGEGYGYTF. The CDR3, as DNA: TGTGCCAGTGAAGATCGGACAGGGGAGGGCTATGGCTACACCTTC. Together with reference TRBV19 and TRBJ1-2, the CDR3 gives the full variable domain: DGGITQSPKYLFRKEGQNVTLSCEQNLNHDAMYWYRQDPGQGLRLIYYSQIVNDFQKGDIAEGYSVSREKKESFPLTVTSAQKNPTAFYLCASEDRTGEGYGYTFGSGTRLTVV.

The chain has TRBV7-9 and TRBJ2-7; a weak D match, TRBD1 (5 bases). CDR1 is SEHNR and CDR2 is FQNEAQ in the germline V gene (reference sequence). This CDR3 is 14 amino acids long. The V end was cut by 5 bases, the J end by 6 bases, with 17 bases between. The CDR3 DNA sequence: TGTGCCAGCAGCATACCTTCTACAGGTTCCGAGCAGTACTTC. Protein product: CASSIPSTGSEQYF.

This chain uses TRBV29-1 with TRBJ2-1; TRBD2 matches 9 bases. CDR1 SQVTM and CDR2 ANQGSEA come from the germline V gene. V lost 7 bases to trimming and J lost 4 bases; unmatched junction nucleotides: 8. The CDR3 covers 14 residues. DNA of the CDR3: TGCAGCGCCGTCGGGACTAGCAATTACAATGAGCAGTTCTTC. Encoded protein: CSAVGTSNYNEQFF.

V and J are TRBV4-2 and TRBJ1-5, with no clear D. The CDR3 contains 16 residues. Germline CDR1 LGHNA, CDR2 YNFKEQ. Trimming cost V 1 base and J 0 bases, with 10 bases left between them. CDR3 protein: CASSQAEPYSNQPQHF. The CDR3 nucleotides are TGTGCCAGCAGCCAAGCAGAACCTTATAGCAATCAGCCCCAGCATTTT.

V gene TRBV6-5 combines with J gene TRBJ1-1; D might be TRBD1 (6 bases). The CDR3 runs to 13 residues. The germline V gene encodes CDR1 MNHEY and CDR2 SVGAGI. Between the trimmed V and J ends, which lost 6 bases and 7 bases, there was a span of 15 bases. The CDR3 DNA reads as TGTGCCAGCAGCCTCCTCGGACAGCGTGAAGCTTTCTTT. This sequence encodes CASSLLGQREAFF.

The CDR3 region has the DNA TGTGCCAGCAGCCCCCGTGGAGGAGATAGCACAGATACGCAGTATTTT. It translates to CASSPRGGDSTDTQYF. This chain links TRBV7-9 with TRBJ2-3; tentative D call: TRBD2 (5 bases). This CDR3 has 16 amino acids. The V end was cut by 5 bases, the J end by 0 bases, with 15 bases between. Germline CDR1 SEHNR, CDR2 FQNEAQ (reference sequence). The whole variable domain, remainder taken from reference TRBV7-9 and TRBJ2-3, is DTGVSQNPRHKITKRGQNVTFRCDPISEHNRLYWYRQTLGQGPEFLTYFQNEAQLEKSRLLSDRFSAERPKGSFSTLEIQRTEQGDSAMYLCASSPRGGDSTDTQYFGPGTRLTVL.

The rearrangement joins TRBV28 to TRBJ2-6, with 7 bases fitting TRBD2. With 4 bases clipped from V and 0 bases from J, the junction kept 12 bases outside the gene matches. This CDR3 is built from 19 residues. Germline CDR1 and CDR2: MDHEN and SYDVKM. In DNA form, the CDR3 reads TGTGCCAGCAGTTATTTGTCGGGAGGCCTCCGCTCTGGGGCCAACGTCCTGACTTTC. Protein sequence: CASSYLSGGLRSGANVLTF.

In this sample, this clone turned up a few times. V gene TRBV6-5 combines with J gene TRBJ2-2; 7 bases are a match to TRBD2. The CDR3 has 14 amino acids. CDR1 and CDR2 (germline): MNHEY, SVGAGI. V was pared by 8 bases and J by 5 bases, with 8 bases of the junction left unmatched. The CDR3 sequence is CASGRALGTGELFF. Written as DNA, the CDR3 is TGTGCCAGCGGGAGGGCCCTGGGGACCGGGGAGCTGTTTTTT.

The chain links TRBV30 to TRBJ2-7; D uncertain. Trimming took 5 bases from V and 0 from J, leaving 14 bases between them. Germline CDR1 reads GTSNPN; CDR2 reads SVGIG (reference sequence). CDR3 length equals 14 residues. For the CDR3, the DNA is TGTGCCTGGGGTTGGTTTACAGACTCCTACGAGCAGTACTTC. Its protein is CAWGWFTDSYEQYF. Variable domain in full (rest from reference TRBV30 and TRBJ2-7): SQTIHQWPATLVQPVGSPLSLECTVEGTSNPNLYWYRQAAGRGLQLLFYSVGIGQISSEVPQNLSASRPQDRQFILSSKKLLLSDSGFYLCAWGWFTDSYEQYFGPGTRLTVT.

The chain links TRBV28 to TRBJ2-7, with D uncertain. The CDR3 runs to 15 residues. The V end was cut by 3 bases, the J end by 0 bases, with 12 bases between. CDR1 and CDR2 (germline): MDHEN, SYDVKM. Here the CDR3 reads CASSFPDLDSYEQYF. The CDR3, as DNA: TGTGCCAGCAGTTTCCCCGATCTAGACTCCTACGAGCAGTACTTC.

This clone was counted a single time. V is TRBV29-1 and J is TRBJ1-1, with D possibly being TRBD1 (5 bases). Germline CDR1 is SQVTM and CDR2 is ANQGSEA. The CDR3 length is 13 residues. V lost 2 bases and J 2 bases, leaving 9 bases between the germline ends. The chain's CDR3 is CSVENRPNTEAFF. The CDR3 DNA sequence: TGCAGCGTTGAAAACAGGCCTAACACTGAAGCTTTCTTT.

The chain combines TRBV12-3 or TRBV12-4 with TRBJ2-7; D gene ambiguous. V was clipped by 6 bases and J by 4 bases, with 7 bases between them. The CDR3 contains 11 residues. This chain's CDR3 is CASSPGYEQYF. The CDR3 bases are TGTGCCAGCAGCCCCGGGTACGAGCAGTACTTC.

This clone was observed once. V is TRBV3-1 (or the pseudogene TRBV3-2) and J is TRBJ1-1; 8 positions agree with TRBD1. The CDR3 runs to 14 residues. The germline gives CDR1 LGHDT, CDR2 YNNKEL (reference sequence). The V and J ends lost 0 bases and 4 bases, in that order; junction bases with no gene match: 1. Written as DNA, the CDR3 is TGTGCCAGCAGCCAAGACAGGGGGCTCACTGAAGCTTTCTTT. As protein: CASSQDRGLTEAFF.